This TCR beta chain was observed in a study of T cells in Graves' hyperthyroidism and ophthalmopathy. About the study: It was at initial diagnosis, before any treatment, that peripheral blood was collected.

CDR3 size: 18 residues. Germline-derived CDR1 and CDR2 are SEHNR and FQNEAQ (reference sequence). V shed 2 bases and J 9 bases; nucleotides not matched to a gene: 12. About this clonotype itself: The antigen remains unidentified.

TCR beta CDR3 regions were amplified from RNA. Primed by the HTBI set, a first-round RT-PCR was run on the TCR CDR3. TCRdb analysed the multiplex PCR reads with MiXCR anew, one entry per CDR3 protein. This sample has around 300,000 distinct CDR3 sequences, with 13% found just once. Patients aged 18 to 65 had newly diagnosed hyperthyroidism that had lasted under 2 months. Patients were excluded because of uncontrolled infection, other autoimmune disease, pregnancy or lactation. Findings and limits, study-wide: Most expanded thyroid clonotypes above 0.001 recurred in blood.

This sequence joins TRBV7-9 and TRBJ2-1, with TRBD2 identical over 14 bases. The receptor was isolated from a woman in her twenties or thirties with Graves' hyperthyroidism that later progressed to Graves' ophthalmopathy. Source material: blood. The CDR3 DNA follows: TGTGCCAGCAGCTTAACGGTCCCGGGACTAGCGGGAGCTCGTGAGCAGTTCTTC. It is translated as CASSLTVPGLAGAREQFF.